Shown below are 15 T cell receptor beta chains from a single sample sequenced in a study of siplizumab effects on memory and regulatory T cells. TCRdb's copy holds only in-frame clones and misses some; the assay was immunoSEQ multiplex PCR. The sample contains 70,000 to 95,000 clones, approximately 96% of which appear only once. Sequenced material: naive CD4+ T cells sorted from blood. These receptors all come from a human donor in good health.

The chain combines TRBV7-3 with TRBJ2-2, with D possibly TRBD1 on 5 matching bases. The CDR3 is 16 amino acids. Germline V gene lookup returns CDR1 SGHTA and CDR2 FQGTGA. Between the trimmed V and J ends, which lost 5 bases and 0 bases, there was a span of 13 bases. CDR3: CASSPKGVTNTGELFF. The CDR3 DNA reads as TGTGCCAGCAGCCCAAAAGGGGTGACGAACACCGGGGAGCTGTTTTTT. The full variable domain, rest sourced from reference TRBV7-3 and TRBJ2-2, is GAGVSQTPSNKVTEKGKYVELRCDPISGHTALYWYRQSLGQGPEFLIYFQGTGAADDSGLPNDRFFAVRPEGSVSTLKIQRTERGDSAVYLCASSPKGVTNTGELFFGEGSRLTVL.

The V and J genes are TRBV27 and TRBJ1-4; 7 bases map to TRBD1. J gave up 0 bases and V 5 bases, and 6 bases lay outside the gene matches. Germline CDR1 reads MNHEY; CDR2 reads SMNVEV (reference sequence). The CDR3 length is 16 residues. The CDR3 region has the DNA TGTGCCAGCAGTCTAGGACAGGCCCCAACTAATGAAAAACTGTTTTTT. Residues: CASSLGQAPTNEKLFF.

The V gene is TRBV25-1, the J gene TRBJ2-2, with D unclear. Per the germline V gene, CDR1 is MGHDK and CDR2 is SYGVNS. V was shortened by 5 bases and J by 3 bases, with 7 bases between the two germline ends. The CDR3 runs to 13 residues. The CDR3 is CASSFRDTGELFF. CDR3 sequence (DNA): TGTGCCAGCAGTTTTAGGGACACCGGGGAGCTGTTTTTT.

CDR3 sequence reads: CASSPQGTYGYTF. CDR3 DNA: TGTGCCAGCAGTCCACAGGGAACCTATGGCTACACCTTC. This chain links TRBV27 with TRBJ1-2, with D possibly being TRBD1 (6 bases). Germline CDR1 reads MNHEY; CDR2 reads SMNVEV (reference sequence). The CDR3 sequence is 13 residues long. The ends were cut back, 5 bases at V and 4 bases at J, with 11 bases in the middle.

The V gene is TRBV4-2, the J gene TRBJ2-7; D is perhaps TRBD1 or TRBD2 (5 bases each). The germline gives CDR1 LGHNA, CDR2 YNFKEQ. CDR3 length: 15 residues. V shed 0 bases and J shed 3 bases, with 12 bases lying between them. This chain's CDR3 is CASSQEGEQFYEQYF. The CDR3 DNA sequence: TGTGCCAGCAGCCAAGAGGGGGAACAGTTCTACGAGCAGTACTTC.

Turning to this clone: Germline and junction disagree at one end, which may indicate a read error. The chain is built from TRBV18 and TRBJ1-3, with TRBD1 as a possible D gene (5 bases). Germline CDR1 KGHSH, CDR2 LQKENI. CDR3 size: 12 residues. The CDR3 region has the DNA TGTGCCAGCTCACCGACAGTACCCCCTTCAACTTTT. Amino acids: CASSPTVPPSTF.

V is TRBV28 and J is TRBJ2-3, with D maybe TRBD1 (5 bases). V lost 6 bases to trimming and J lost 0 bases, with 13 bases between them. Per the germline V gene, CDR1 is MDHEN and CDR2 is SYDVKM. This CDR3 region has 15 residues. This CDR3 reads CASSSIRGSTDTQYF. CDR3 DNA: TGTGCCAGCAGCTCAATTAGGGGTAGCACAGATACGCAGTATTTT. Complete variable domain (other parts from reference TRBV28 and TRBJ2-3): DVKVTQSSRYLVKRTGEKVFLECVQDMDHENMFWYRQDPGLGLRLIYFSYDVKMKEKGDIPEGYSVSREKKERFSLILESASTNQTSMYLCASSSIRGSTDTQYFGPGTRLTVL.

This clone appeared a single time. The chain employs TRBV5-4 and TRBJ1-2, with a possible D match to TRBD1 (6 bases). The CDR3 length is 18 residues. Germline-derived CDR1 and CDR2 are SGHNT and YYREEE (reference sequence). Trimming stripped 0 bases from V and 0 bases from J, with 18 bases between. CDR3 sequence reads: CASSLEQGTWEANYGYTF. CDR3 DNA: TGTGCCAGCAGCTTGGAACAGGGAACATGGGAAGCTAACTATGGCTACACCTTC.

DNA for the CDR3: TGTGCCAGCTCACAGGGAAGGGCCTCGCAGGGGTATGGCTACACCTTC. It is translated as CASSQGRASQGYGYTF. The V and J genes are TRBV18 and TRBJ1-2; D possibly corresponds to TRBD1 (6 bases). Germline assignment: CDR1 KGHSH and CDR2 LQKENI. The V end was cut by 4 bases, the J end by 5 bases, with 20 bases between. CDR3 size: 16 residues.

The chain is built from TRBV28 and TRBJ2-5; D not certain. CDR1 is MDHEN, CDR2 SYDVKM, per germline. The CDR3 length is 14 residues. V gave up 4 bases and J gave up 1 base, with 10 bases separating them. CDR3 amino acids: CASSSGRFQETQYF. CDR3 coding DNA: TGTGCCAGCAGTTCGGGCAGGTTCCAAGAGACCCAGTACTTC.

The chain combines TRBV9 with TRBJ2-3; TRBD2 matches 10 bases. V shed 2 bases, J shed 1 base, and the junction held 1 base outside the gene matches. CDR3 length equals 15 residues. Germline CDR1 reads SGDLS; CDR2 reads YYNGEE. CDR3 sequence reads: CASSVSGGGTDTQYF. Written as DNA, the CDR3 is TGTGCCAGCAGCGTCAGCGGGGGGGGCACAGATACGCAGTATTTT.

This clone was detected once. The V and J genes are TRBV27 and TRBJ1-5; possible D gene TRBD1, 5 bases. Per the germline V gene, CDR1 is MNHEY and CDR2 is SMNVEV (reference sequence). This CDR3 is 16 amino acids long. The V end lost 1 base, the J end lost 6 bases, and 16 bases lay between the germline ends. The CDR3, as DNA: TGTGCCAGCAGTTTATTGGGGCATGGGTCGACTCAGCCCCAGCATTTT. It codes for CASSLLGHGSTQPQHF.

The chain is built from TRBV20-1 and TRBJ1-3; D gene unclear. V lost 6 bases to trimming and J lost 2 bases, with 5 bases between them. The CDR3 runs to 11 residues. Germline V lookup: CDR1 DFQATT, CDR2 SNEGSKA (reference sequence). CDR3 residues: CSAAPGNTIYF. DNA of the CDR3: TGCAGTGCGGCTCCTGGAAACACCATATATTTT.

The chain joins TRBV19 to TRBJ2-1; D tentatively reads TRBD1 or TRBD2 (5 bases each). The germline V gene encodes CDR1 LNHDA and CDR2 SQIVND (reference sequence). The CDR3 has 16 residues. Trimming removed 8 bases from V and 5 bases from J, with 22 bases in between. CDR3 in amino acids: CASLPNPGRRHNEQFF. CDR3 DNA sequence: TGTGCCAGTCTTCCAAACCCGGGACGAAGGCACAATGAGCAGTTCTTC.

For the CDR3, the DNA is TGTGCCAGCAGTGAGAAAACGGACCCCAAGTTTTTT. Translation gives CASSEKTDPKFF. The rearrangement links TRBV2 to TRBJ1-4; D ambiguous. V dropped 3 bases and J dropped 16 bases, with 15 bases sitting between them. Germline assignment: CDR1 SNHLY and CDR2 FYNNEI. This CDR3 region has 12 residues.